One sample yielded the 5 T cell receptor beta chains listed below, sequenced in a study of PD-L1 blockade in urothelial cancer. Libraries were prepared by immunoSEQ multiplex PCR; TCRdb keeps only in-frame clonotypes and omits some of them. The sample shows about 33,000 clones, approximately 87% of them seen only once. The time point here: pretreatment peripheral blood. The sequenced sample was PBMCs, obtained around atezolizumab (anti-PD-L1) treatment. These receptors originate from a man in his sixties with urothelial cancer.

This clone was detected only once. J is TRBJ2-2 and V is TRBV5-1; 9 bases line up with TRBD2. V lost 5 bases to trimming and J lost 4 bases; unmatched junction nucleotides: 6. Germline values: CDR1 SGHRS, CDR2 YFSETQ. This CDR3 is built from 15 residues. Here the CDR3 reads CASSTVAGVTGELFF. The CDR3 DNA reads TGCGCCAGCAGTACAGTAGCGGGAGTCACCGGGGAGCTGTTTTTT.

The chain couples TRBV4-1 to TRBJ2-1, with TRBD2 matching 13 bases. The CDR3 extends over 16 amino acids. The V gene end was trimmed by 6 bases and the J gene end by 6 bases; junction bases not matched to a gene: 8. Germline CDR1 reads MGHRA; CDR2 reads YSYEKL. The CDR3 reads CASRQTSGRAINEQFF. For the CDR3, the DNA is TGCGCCAGCAGACAAACTAGCGGGAGGGCCATCAATGAGCAGTTCTTC.

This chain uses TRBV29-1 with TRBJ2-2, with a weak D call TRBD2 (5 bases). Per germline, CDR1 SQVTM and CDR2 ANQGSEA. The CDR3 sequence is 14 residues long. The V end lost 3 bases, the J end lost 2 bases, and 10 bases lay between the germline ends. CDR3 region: CSVDGLPNTGELFF. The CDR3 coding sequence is TGCAGCGTTGATGGACTTCCTAACACCGGGGAGCTGTTTTTT.

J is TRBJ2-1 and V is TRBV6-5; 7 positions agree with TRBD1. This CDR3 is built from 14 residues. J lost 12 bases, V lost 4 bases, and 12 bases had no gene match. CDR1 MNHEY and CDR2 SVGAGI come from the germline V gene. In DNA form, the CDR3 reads TGTGCCAGCAGTTCCCTCTCATTTAACAGGGGGCAGTTCTTC. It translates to CASSSLSFNRGQFF.

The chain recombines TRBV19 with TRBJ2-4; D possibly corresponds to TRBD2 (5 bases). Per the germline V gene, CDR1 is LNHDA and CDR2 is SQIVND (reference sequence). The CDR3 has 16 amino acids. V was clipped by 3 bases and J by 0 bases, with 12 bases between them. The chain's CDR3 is CASSIKRILAKNIQYF. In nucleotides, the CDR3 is TGTGCCAGTAGTATCAAGCGGATTCTAGCCAAAAACATTCAGTACTTC.